Described below is a single T cell receptor beta chain sequence and its context. What it recognizes is unknown. This record belongs to a study of OX40 agonist ivuxolimab in advanced cancers. For the study at large: Mean age about 60 years, range 23 to 79; just over 80% male.

This table comes from immunoSEQ multiplex PCR, and its TCRdb copy is limited to in-frame clones, with some not included. The sample has 15,000 to 25,000 clones; 83% are singletons. Findings of the study overall: Among expanded peripheral T cells, antigen specificity went undetermined.

Autoimmune disease history or systemic immunosuppression barred patients. The study sampled blood at baseline, cycle 4 day 1, and cycle 7 day 1. In germline, CDR1 is SNHLY, CDR2 FYNNEI. V lost 7 bases and J lost 2, with 13 bases in between. The CDR3 totals 14 residues. This receptor was identified in an adult with an advanced solid tumor such as melanoma, head and neck, liver or kidney cancer. The sample consisted of CD4+ or CD8+ T cells sorted from blood, taken in a trial of the OX40 agonist ivuxolimab. This chain uses TRBV2 with TRBJ2-3; D unresolved. CDR3 residues: CASTDGAFTDTQYF. The CDR3 DNA is TGTGCCAGCACCGACGGAGCTTTCACAGATACGCAGTATTTT.